The source of this TCR beta chain is a study of CD8+ T cells in alopecia areata. Study background: Twice a day, 5 to 10 mg of oral tofacitinib was administered to treated patients.

The CDR3 sequence is 13 residues long. The V gene's germline CDR1 is SSHAT and CDR2 FNYEAQ (reference sequence). In each case, RNA was isolated and then reverse transcribed into cDNA as the sequencing template. Method: immunoSEQ multiplex PCR; TCRdb's copy keeps in-frame clones and lacks some. Among some 100,000 clones listed, about 54% were seen once. Overall study results and limits: In scalp, tofacitinib significantly decreased clonality and expanded CD8+ clones among the top 100.

On this clone: Antigen unknown. The junction and the germline gene differ at one end; a read error may be behind it.

The treatment denotes: oral pan-JAK inhibitor, 5-10 mg twice daily. Alopecia areata patients gave lesional scalp punch biopsies and peripheral blood samples. T lymphocytes (CD4+ and CD8+) were sorted from PBMCs. This chain uses TRBV7-7 with TRBJ2-5; D remains unclear. The J call is uncertain, as TRBJ2-7 better fits the DNA end. The sample consisted of CD8+ T cells sorted from blood, taken at week 4, from a patient treated with tofacitinib. This TCR derives from a human donor with alopecia areata. The DNA of the CDR3 is TGTGCTAGCAGCCAAGAGCAAGCCACCGAGCAGTACTTC. Residues: CASSQEQATEQYF.